This entry features one TCR beta chain sequence. Its antigen remains unknown. Terminally differentiated effector memory CD45RA+ cells were excluded from the naive CD8 cells, which were CD45RO-negative and positively selected for CCR7. The V end lost 3 bases, the J end lost 5 bases, and 17 bases lay between the germline ends. CDR3 size: 16 residues. The germline V gene encodes CDR1 MDHEN and CDR2 SYDVKM. This record belongs to a study of shared clonotypes between healthy human individuals. Across the whole study: The donors, two women and a few men, were aged 18 to 49.

Study findings and constraints: The authors sampled blood alone, and tissue repertoires likely differ.

Genomic DNA from each subset was divided evenly over several immunoSEQ plates. Original handling: Sequence data from immunoSEQ were junction-only and lacked quality scores; consequently, filtering differed. TCRdb's table, derived via immunoSEQ multiplex PCR, lists solely in-frame clones and lacks some. D and trimming come from the DNA, and the V and J calls and clone size come from that table. The profile covers about 700,000 clones, with approximately 90% appearing a single time and roughly 22% taken by the ten largest. The chain recombines TRBV28 with TRBJ1-5, with no clear D. The sequence was collected from a man aged 30 to 39 in good health. The specimen sequenced was naive CD8+ T cells sorted from blood. CDR3 in DNA: TGTGCCAGCAGTTTCGAGAATTCCGTCGGCTATCAGCCCCAGCATTTT. The encoded protein is CASSFENSVGYQPQHF.